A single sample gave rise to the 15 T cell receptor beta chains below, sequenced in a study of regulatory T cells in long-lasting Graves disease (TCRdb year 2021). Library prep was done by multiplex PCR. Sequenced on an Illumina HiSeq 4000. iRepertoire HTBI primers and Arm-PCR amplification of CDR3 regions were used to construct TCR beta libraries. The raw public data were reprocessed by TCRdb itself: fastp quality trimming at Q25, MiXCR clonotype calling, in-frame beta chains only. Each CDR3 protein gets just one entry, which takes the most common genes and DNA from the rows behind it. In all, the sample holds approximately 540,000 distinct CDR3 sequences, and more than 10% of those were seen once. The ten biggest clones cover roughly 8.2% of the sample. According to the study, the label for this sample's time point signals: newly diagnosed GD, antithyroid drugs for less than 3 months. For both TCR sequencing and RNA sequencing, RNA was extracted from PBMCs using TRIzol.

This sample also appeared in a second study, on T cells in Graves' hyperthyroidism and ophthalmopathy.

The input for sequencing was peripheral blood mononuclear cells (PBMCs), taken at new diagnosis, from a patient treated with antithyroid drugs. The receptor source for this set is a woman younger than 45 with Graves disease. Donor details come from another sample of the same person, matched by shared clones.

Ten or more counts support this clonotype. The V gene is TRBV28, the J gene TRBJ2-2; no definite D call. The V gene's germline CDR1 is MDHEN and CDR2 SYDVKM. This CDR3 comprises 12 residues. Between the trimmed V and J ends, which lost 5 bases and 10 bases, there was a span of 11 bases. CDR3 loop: CASSKTILELFF. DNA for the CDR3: TGTGCCAGCAGTAAAACTATATTGGAGCTGTTTTTT.

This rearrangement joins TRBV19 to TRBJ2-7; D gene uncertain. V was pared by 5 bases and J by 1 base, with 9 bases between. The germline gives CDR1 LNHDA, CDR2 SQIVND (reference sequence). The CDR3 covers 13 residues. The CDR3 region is CASSRGVSYEQYF. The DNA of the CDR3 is TGTGCCAGTAGTCGAGGAGTTTCCTACGAGCAGTACTTC. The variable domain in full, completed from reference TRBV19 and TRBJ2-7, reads DGGITQSPKYLFRKEGQNVTLSCEQNLNHDAMYWYRQDPGQGLRLIYYSQIVNDFQKGDIAEGYSVSREKKESFPLTVTSAQKNPTAFYLCASSRGVSYEQYFGPGTRLTVT.

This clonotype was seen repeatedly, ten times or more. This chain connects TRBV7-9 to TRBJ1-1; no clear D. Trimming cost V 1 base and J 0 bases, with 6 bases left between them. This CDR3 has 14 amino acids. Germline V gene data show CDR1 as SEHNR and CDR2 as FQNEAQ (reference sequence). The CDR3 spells CASSLGNVNTEAFF. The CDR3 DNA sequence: TGTGCCAGCAGCTTAGGCAACGTGAACACTGAAGCTTTCTTT.

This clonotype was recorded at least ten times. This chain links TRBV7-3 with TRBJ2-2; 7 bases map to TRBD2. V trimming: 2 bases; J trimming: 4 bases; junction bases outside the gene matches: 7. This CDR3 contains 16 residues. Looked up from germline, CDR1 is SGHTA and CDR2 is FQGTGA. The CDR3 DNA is TGTGCCAGCAGCTTATCTGCGGGAGTGAGCACCGGGGAGCTGTTTTTT. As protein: CASSLSAGVSTGELFF.

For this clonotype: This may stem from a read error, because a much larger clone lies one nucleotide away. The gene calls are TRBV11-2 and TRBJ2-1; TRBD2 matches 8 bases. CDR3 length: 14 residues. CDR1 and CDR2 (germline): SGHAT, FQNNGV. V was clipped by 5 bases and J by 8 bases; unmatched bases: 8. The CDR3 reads CASSPPGTRDEQFF. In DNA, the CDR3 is TGTGCCAGCAGCCCACCAGGGACTAGAGATGAGCAGTTCTTC. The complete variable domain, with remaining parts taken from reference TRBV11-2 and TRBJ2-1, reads EAGVAQSPRYKIIEKRQSVAFWCNPISGHATLYWYQQILGQGPKLLIQFQNNGVVDDSQLPKDRFSAERLKGVDSTLKIQPAKLEDSAVYLCASSPPGTRDEQFFGPGTRLTVL.

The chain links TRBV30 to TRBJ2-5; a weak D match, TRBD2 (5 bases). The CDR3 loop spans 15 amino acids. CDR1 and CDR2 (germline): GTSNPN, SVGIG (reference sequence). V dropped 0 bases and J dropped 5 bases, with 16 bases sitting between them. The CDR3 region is CAWSVAIGRRETQYF. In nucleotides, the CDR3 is TGTGCCTGGAGTGTGGCGATCGGACGGAGGGAGACCCAGTACTTC.

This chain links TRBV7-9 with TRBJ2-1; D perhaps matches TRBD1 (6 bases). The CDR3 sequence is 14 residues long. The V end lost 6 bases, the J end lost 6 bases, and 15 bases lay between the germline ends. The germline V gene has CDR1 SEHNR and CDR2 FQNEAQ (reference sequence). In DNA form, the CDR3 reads TGTGCCAGCAGTCCTACTCTACAGGGCAATGAGCAGTTCTTC. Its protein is CASSPTLQGNEQFF. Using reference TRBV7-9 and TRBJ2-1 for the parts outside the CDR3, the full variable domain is DTGVSQNPRHKITKRGQNVTFRCDPISEHNRLYWYRQTLGQGPEFLTYFQNEAQLEKSRLLSDRFSAERPKGSFSTLEIQRTEQGDSAMYLCASSPTLQGNEQFFGPGTRLTVL.

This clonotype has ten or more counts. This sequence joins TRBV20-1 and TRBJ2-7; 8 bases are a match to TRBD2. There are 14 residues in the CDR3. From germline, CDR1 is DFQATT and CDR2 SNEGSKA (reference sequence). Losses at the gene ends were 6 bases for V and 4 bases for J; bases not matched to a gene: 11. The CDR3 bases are TGCAGTGCAGGGCGTTTGACTAGCGCGTACGAGCAGTACTTC. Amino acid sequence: CSAGRLTSAYEQYF.

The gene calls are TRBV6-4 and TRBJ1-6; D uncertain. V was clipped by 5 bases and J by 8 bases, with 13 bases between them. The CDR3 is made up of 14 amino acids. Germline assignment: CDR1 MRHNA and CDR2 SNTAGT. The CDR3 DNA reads TGTGCCAGCAGTCTGCAGTTAATCGATTCACCCCTCCACTTT. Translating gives CASSLQLIDSPLHF.

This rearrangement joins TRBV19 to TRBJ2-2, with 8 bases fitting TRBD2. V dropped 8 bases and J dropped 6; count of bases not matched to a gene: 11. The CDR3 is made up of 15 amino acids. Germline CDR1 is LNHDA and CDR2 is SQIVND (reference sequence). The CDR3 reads CASHPGGLVAGELFF. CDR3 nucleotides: TGTGCCAGTCACCCGGGAGGGCTTGTCGCCGGGGAGCTGTTTTTT.

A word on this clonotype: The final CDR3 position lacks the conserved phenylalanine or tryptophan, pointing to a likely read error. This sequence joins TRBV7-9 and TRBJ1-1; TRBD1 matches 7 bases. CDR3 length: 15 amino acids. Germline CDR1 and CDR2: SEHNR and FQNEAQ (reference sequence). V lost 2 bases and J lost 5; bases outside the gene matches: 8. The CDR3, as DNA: TGTGCCAGCAGCTTACGAGGGGGCGCAGGTACTGAAGCTTTCCTT. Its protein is CASSLRGGAGTEAFL.

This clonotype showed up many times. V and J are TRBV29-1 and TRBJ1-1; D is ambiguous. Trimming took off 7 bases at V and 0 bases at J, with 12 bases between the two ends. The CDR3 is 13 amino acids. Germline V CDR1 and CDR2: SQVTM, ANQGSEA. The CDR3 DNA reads TGCAGCGCCTGGACTCAAGTGAACACTGAAGCTTTCTTT. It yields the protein CSAWTQVNTEAFF.

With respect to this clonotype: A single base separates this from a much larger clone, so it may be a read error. This CDR3 is CASSPLDSCTEAFF. CDR3 in DNA: TGTGCCAGCTCACCGCTAGATAGTTGTACTGAAGCTTTCTTT. The genes are TRBV18 and TRBJ1-1; no definite D call. The CDR3 has 14 amino acids. Germline V gene lookup returns CDR1 KGHSH and CDR2 LQKENI. V dropped 3 bases and J dropped 5 bases, with 13 bases sitting between them. The variable domain in full, with the rest retrieved from reference TRBV18 and TRBJ1-1, is NAGVMQNPRHLVRRRGQEARLRCSPMKGHSHVYWYRQLPEEGLKFMVYLQKENIIDESGMPKERFSAEFPKEGPSILRIQQVVRGDSAAYFCASSPLDSCTEAFFGQGTRLTVV.

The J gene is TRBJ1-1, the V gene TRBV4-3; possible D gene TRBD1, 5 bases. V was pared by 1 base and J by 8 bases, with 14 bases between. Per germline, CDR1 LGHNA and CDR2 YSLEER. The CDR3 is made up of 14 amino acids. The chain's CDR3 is CASSQGVGGLEAFF. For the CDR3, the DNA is TGCGCCAGCAGCCAAGGAGTGGGGGGTCTGGAAGCTTTCTTT.

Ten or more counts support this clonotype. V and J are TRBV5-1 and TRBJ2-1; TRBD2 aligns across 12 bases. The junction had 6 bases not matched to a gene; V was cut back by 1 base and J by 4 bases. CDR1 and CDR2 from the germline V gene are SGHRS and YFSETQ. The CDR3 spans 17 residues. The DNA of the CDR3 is TGCGCCAGCAGCTTGTCCCCTAGCGGGGGGGGATACAATGAGCAGTTCTTC. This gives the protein CASSLSPSGGGYNEQFF.